A single sample is the source of the 32 T cell receptor beta chains below, sequenced in a study of post-analysis software for immune sequencing data (dated by TCRdb to the mid-2010s). General study outcomes and caveats: Patients showed significantly higher frequencies than controls for several TRBV segments, among them TRBV5-6, TRBV5-1 and TRBV20-1.

The library came from PCR. The data were produced on an Illumina HiSeq 2500. To reduce PCR and sequencing biases, unique molecular identifiers were built into the TCR beta cDNA libraries. In-frame beta chains were kept once TCRdb had trimmed the public reads at Q25 with fastp and called clones with MiXCR. Rows with one shared CDR3 protein collapse into an entry with the most common genes and DNA. The sample table shows some 690,000 distinct CDR3 sequences, and 25% to 30% are seen once. Clones ranked in the top ten supply around 0.56% of the sample. For these TCRs, the target antigens are not known. The sequenced sample was blood. The receptors were sampled from a girl between 10 and 17 years old with multiple sclerosis.

Only a few counts were recorded for this clonotype. The rearrangement joins TRBV7-2 to TRBJ2-1; 8 bases are a match to TRBD2. Per germline, CDR1 SGHTA and CDR2 FQGNSA. J gave up 2 bases and V 2 bases, and 2 bases lay outside the gene matches. This CDR3 has 15 amino acids. The CDR3, as DNA: TGTGCCAGCAGCTTACCGGGGGGGCCCTACAATGAGCAGTTCTTC. This sequence encodes CASSLPGGPYNEQFF.

This clonotype appeared a few times. V and J are TRBV20-1 and TRBJ2-1, with no clear D. Germline V gene lookup returns CDR1 DFQATT and CDR2 SNEGSKA (reference sequence). The CDR3 sequence is 11 residues long. The V and J ends lost 5 bases and 3 bases respectively, with 5 bases between them. The CDR3 DNA follows: TGCAGTGCTGGGGACTACAATGAGCAGTTCTTC. It codes for CSAGDYNEQFF.

This clonotype was found many times. The genes are TRBV12-3 or TRBV12-4 and TRBJ1-4; D might be TRBD1 (6 bases). The ends were cut back, 8 bases at V and 10 bases at J, with 11 bases in the middle. This CDR3 has 11 amino acids. The CDR3 DNA is TGTGCCAGCCGTGGAGGGGGAAAACTGTTTTTT. Translating it yields CASRGGGKLFF.

V gene TRBV28 combines with J gene TRBJ2-1; 8 bases are shared with TRBD1. Losses at the gene ends were 5 bases for V and 10 bases for J; bases not matched to a gene: 10. The CDR3 consists of 14 residues. The V gene's germline CDR1 is MDHEN and CDR2 SYDVKM. Here the CDR3 reads CASSGDRLTYEQFF. The CDR3, as DNA: TGTGCCAGCAGTGGGGACAGGTTAACCTACGAGCAGTTCTTC. The full variable domain, in which reference TRBV28 and TRBJ2-1 provide the parts outside the CDR3, is DVKVTQSSRYLVKRTGEKVFLECVQDMDHENMFWYRQDPGLGLRLIYFSYDVKMKEKGDIPEGYSVSREKKERFSLILESASTNQTSMYLCASSGDRLTYEQFFGPGTRLTVL.

This clonotype has just a few counts. J is TRBJ2-7 and V is TRBV15; D call uncertain. Germline V gene lookup returns CDR1 LNHNV and CDR2 YYDKDF (reference sequence). The CDR3 covers 12 residues. V gave up 0 bases and J gave up 6 bases, with 6 bases separating them. This CDR3 is CATSRDPGEQYF. The CDR3 DNA is TGTGCCACCAGCAGAGATCCAGGCGAGCAGTACTTC.

This chain connects TRBV5-1 to TRBJ2-1; 7 nucleotides align to TRBD2. CDR3 length equals 15 residues. From germline, CDR1 is SGHRS and CDR2 YFSETQ. V dropped 2 bases and J dropped 3; count of bases not matched to a gene: 5. This CDR3 reads CASSLTRGIYNEQFF. CDR3 bases: TGCGCCAGCAGCTTAACGCGGGGGATCTACAATGAGCAGTTCTTC.

V gene TRBV15 combines with J gene TRBJ2-7; TRBD2 matches 7 bases. The CDR3 has 14 residues. Germline CDR1 is LNHNV and CDR2 is YYDKDF (reference sequence). Trimming at V came to 6 bases and at J to 2 bases, leaving 7 bases not matched to a gene. As DNA, the CDR3 is TGTGCCACCAGTTGGGGCGGGACTACCTACGAGCAGTACTTC. This gives the protein CATSWGGTTYEQYF.

V usage is TRBV29-1 and J usage is TRBJ2-5, with D perhaps matching TRBD1 (5 bases). From germline, CDR1 is SQVTM and CDR2 ANQGSEA. With 5 bases removed from V and 5 bases from J, the gap between germline ends came to 12 bases. This CDR3 comprises 12 residues. The CDR3 here is CSVFKGRETQYF. CDR3 in DNA: TGCAGCGTTTTCAAGGGGCGGGAGACCCAGTACTTC.

This clonotype was found a few times. The J gene is TRBJ2-1, the V gene TRBV2; perhaps TRBD1 as D (6 bases). The germline V gene has CDR1 SNHLY and CDR2 FYNNEI. The germline V and J ends were trimmed by 2 bases and 6 bases, with 11 bases remaining between them. The CDR3 contains 14 residues. The CDR3 nucleotides read TGTGCCAGCAGTGAACAGGGGTTAAGCAATGAGCAGTTCTTC. This codes for CASSEQGLSNEQFF.

This rearrangement joins TRBV9 to TRBJ2-4; D may be TRBD1 or TRBD2 (7 bases each). The J call may be wrong; the DNA end is better matched by TRBJ2-7. Looked up from germline, CDR1 is SGDLS and CDR2 is YYNGEE. The CDR3 length is 16 residues. The CDR3, as DNA: TGTGCCAGCAGCGGCGGGGGACAGAGGGGGCCCTACGAGCAGTACTTC. It yields the protein CASSGGGQRGPYEQYF.

V usage is TRBV6-2 or TRBV6-3 and J usage is TRBJ1-1, with 8 bases aligning to TRBD1. There are 15 residues in the CDR3. The J segment lost 3 bases and the V segment lost 6 bases, leaving 9 bases of the junction unmatched. Germline CDR1 is MNHEY and CDR2 is SVGEGT. CDR3 bases: TGTGCCAGCAGCCCAAGGACAGGGCGACACACTGAAGCTTTCTTT. Translation: CASSPRTGRHTEAFF.

This clonotype came up a few times. The V and J genes are TRBV6-1 and TRBJ2-7; 10 nucleotides match TRBD1. V was pared by 1 base and J by 0 bases, with 0 bases of the junction left unmatched. Germline lookup yields CDR1 MNHNS and CDR2 SASEGT. The length of the CDR3 is 15 residues. Here the CDR3 reads CASSEGTGGSYEQYF. In DNA form, the CDR3 reads TGTGCCAGCAGTGAAGGGACAGGGGGCTCCTACGAGCAGTACTTC.

There are a few counts of this clonotype. V gene TRBV20-1 combines with J gene TRBJ2-7; 8 nucleotides agree with TRBD1. Unmatched junction bases numbered 9, after V lost 4 bases and J lost 7 bases. CDR3 size: 13 residues. Germline V gene sequence: CDR1 DFQATT, CDR2 SNEGSKA (reference sequence). The CDR3 sequence: CSATRQGAGEQYF. The CDR3 DNA is TGCAGTGCTACTAGGCAGGGGGCGGGAGAGCAGTACTTC.

This clonotype showed up many times. V is TRBV5-1 and J is TRBJ2-1, with TRBD2 identical over 11 bases. The germline V gene encodes CDR1 SGHRS and CDR2 YFSETQ. CDR3 length: 15 amino acids. The junction had 6 bases not matched to a gene; V was cut back by 2 bases and J by 8 bases. Here the CDR3 reads CASSLTSGRPHEQFF. The CDR3 DNA follows: TGCGCCAGCAGCTTAACTAGCGGGAGACCCCATGAGCAGTTCTTC.

The chain couples TRBV7-9 to TRBJ1-1; 8 positions agree with TRBD1. Losses at the gene ends were 5 bases for V and 11 bases for J; bases not matched to a gene: 13. Looked up from germline, CDR1 is SEHNR and CDR2 is FQNEAQ (reference sequence). This CDR3 contains 14 residues. CDR3 amino acids: CASSMDTGGMGAFF. The CDR3 DNA sequence: TGTGCCAGCAGCATGGACACAGGGGGGATGGGGGCTTTCTTT.

CDR3 bases: TGTGCCAGCTCACCCACCGTCAGCGACACAGATACGCAGTATTTT. Its translation: CASSPTVSDTDTQYF. This chain joins TRBV18 and TRBJ2-3; D call uncertain. The germline CDR1 and CDR2 sequences are KGHSH and LQKENI. Trimming removed 3 bases at V and 2 bases at J, with 12 bases between. The CDR3 has 15 amino acids. The variable domain in full, completed from reference TRBV18 and TRBJ2-3, reads NAGVMQNPRHLVRRRGQEARLRCSPMKGHSHVYWYRQLPEEGLKFMVYLQKENIIDESGMPKERFSAEFPKEGPSILRIQQVVRGDSAAYFCASSPTVSDTDTQYFGPGTRLTVL.

This clonotype was observed a handful of times. The rearrangement uses TRBV27 and TRBJ2-7; TRBD2 matches at 11 bases. This CDR3 region has 15 residues. Germline loops: CDR1 MNHEY, CDR2 SMNVEV (reference sequence). The V gene end was trimmed by 3 bases and the J gene end by 5 bases; junction bases not matched to a gene: 6. The DNA of the CDR3 is TGTGCCAGCAGTTTTTCTAGCGGGAGGATCAACGAGCAGTACTTC. Encoded protein: CASSFSSGRINEQYF.

This clonotype appeared a few times. The rearrangement joins TRBV20-1 to TRBJ2-6; D unresolved. The CDR3 is made up of 14 amino acids. Germline V CDR1 and CDR2: DFQATT, SNEGSKA (reference sequence). Trimming removed 0 bases from V and 4 bases from J, with 7 bases in between. In DNA form, the CDR3 reads TGCAGTGCTAGAGAAGAAAGGGGGGCCAACGTCCTGACTTTC. Its protein is CSAREERGANVLTF.

This clonotype was picked up many times. The chain combines TRBV12-3 or TRBV12-4 with TRBJ2-6; D is undetermined. CDR3 length: 16 residues. The V end was cut by 7 bases, the J end by 1 base, with 14 bases between. This chain's CDR3 is CASTWGRPSGANVLTF. The CDR3 region has the DNA TGTGCCAGCACCTGGGGTAGGCCATCTGGGGCCAACGTCCTGACTTTC.

The table lists this clonotype with a few counts. The rearrangement joins TRBV11-2 to TRBJ1-2; D gene ambiguous. Germline lookup yields CDR1 SGHAT and CDR2 FQNNGV. The V gene lost 2 bases and the J gene lost 5 bases, with 12 bases spanning the gap. There are 14 residues in the CDR3. CDR3 DNA sequence: TGTGCCAGCAGCTTATTCCAGGAACCATATGGCTACACCTTC. Residues: CASSLFQEPYGYTF.

The chain links TRBV29-1 to TRBJ2-1; tentative D call: TRBD2 (5 bases). CDR1 and CDR2 from the germline V gene are SQVTM and ANQGSEA. This CDR3 has 11 residues. Trimming stripped 8 bases from V and 8 bases from J, with 13 bases between. The CDR3 loop is CSSDGVDEQFF. CDR3 nucleotide sequence: TGCAGCTCTGACGGGGTCGATGAGCAGTTCTTC.

This clonotype was observed a single time. The chain is built from TRBV29-1 and TRBJ2-1; 14 nucleotides align to TRBD2. Germline trimming cut 7 bases from V and 6 bases from J; bases unmatched to any gene: 8. This CDR3 region has 15 residues. Germline values: CDR1 SQVTM, CDR2 ANQGSEA. The CDR3 nucleotides are TGCAGCGCCCCGGGACTAGCGGGAGTTTCCAATGAGCAGTTCTTC. This sequence encodes CSAPGLAGVSNEQFF.

This clonotype was seen only a few times. The chain has TRBV7-9 and TRBJ2-7, with unresolved D. Trimming left V 4 bases short and J 7 bases short, with 11 bases between. The CDR3 sequence is 12 residues long. Germline CDR1 and CDR2: SEHNR and FQNEAQ (reference sequence). The DNA of the CDR3 is TGTGCCAGCAGCTCAGCCGAGTATGAGCAGTACTTC. Translating gives CASSSAEYEQYF.

V is TRBV5-1 and J is TRBJ1-1; weak D call: TRBD1 (6 bases). V lost 3 bases and J 3 bases, leaving 15 bases between the germline ends. Germline values: CDR1 SGHRS, CDR2 YFSETQ. This CDR3 has 15 amino acids. CDR3 in DNA: TGCGCCAGCAGCTCCCTTGGGGGGGCTGACACTGAAGCTTTCTTT. It encodes CASSSLGGADTEAFF.

The chain employs TRBV11-2 and TRBJ2-1; 7 bases match TRBD2. This CDR3 has 14 residues. From germline, CDR1 is SGHAT and CDR2 FQNNGV. V lost 3 bases, J lost 7 bases, and 6 bases stayed unmatched. The CDR3 spells CASSFSGGTNEQFF. The CDR3 DNA reads as TGTGCCAGCAGCTTTTCGGGGGGTACAAATGAGCAGTTCTTC.

This CDR3 is CASSQGTGTPREQYF. CDR3 DNA: TGCGCCAGCAGCCAAGGCACAGGGACCCCTCGGGAGCAGTACTTC. The chain carries TRBV4-3 and TRBJ2-7, with D possibly matching TRBD1 (6 bases). Trimming shortened V by 1 base and J by 7 bases, and 17 bases separated the two germline ends. The CDR3 sequence is 15 residues long. Germline loops: CDR1 LGHNA, CDR2 YSLEER.

The table lists this clonotype with many counts. V and J are TRBV29-1 and TRBJ2-4, with TRBD1 matching 10 bases. The CDR3 has 12 residues. With 7 bases clipped from V and 8 bases from J, the junction kept 5 bases outside the gene matches. Germline V lookup: CDR1 SQVTM, CDR2 ANQGSEA. CDR3 loop: CSGWTGGHIQYF. For the CDR3, the DNA is TGCAGCGGGTGGACAGGGGGTCACATTCAGTACTTC.

This clonotype was picked up a small number of times. CDR3 in amino acids: CASGLGLAESTDTQYF. The CDR3 DNA sequence: TGTGCTAGTGGTTTGGGCCTAGCGGAGAGCACAGATACGCAGTATTTT. This chain links TRBV12-5 with TRBJ2-3; 7 nucleotides align to TRBD2. CDR1 LGHNT and CDR2 FRNRAP come from the germline V gene. Unmatched junction bases numbered 4, after V lost 1 base and J lost 0 bases. This CDR3 is built from 16 residues. The whole variable domain, filled in from reference TRBV12-5 and TRBJ2-3, reads DARVTQTPRHKVTEMGQEVTMRCQPILGHNTVFWYRQTMMQGLELLAYFRNRAPLDDSGMPKDRFSAEMPDATLATLKIQPSEPRDSAVYFCASGLGLAESTDTQYFGPGTRLTVL.

Only a few counts were recorded for this clonotype. V and J are TRBV6-6 and TRBJ1-1, with D unresolved. Trimming removed 0 bases from V and 1 base from J, with 6 bases in between. CDR3 length equals 14 residues. Germline lookup yields CDR1 MNHNY and CDR2 SVGAGI (reference sequence). The CDR3 DNA follows: TGTGCCAGCAGTTACTCACAGCCGAACACTGAAGCTTTCTTT. Translated: CASSYSQPNTEAFF.

This rearrangement joins TRBV3-1 to TRBJ2-5; D might be TRBD2 (6 bases). The ends were cut back, 0 bases at V and 1 base at J, with 12 bases in the middle. The V gene's germline CDR1 is LGHDT and CDR2 YNNKEL (reference sequence). This CDR3 is 16 amino acids long. The CDR3, as DNA: TGTGCCAGCAGCCAAGATGGGGGGACCCTCCAAGAGACCCAGTACTTC. Translating gives CASSQDGGTLQETQYF.

This clonotype has more than one count but fewer than ten. The J gene is TRBJ2-7, the V gene TRBV20-1, with 8 bases that match TRBD2. J was trimmed by 0 bases and V by 0 bases; bases with no gene match: 10. The germline gives CDR1 DFQATT, CDR2 SNEGSKA (reference sequence). This CDR3 spans 17 amino acids. The CDR3 bases are TGCAGTGCTAGAGATAGGGTCCGTCTAGCGGGCTCCTACGAGCAGTACTTC. This encodes CSARDRVRLAGSYEQYF.

This sequence joins TRBV5-1 and TRBJ2-5, with 9 bases matching TRBD2. Germline V gene data show CDR1 as SGHRS and CDR2 as YFSETQ. This CDR3 spans 15 amino acids. J was trimmed by 4 bases and V by 0 bases; bases with no gene match: 4. CDR3 protein: CASSLGPLAGETQYF. The DNA of the CDR3 is TGCGCCAGCAGCTTGGGGCCACTAGCGGGAGAGACCCAGTACTTC.